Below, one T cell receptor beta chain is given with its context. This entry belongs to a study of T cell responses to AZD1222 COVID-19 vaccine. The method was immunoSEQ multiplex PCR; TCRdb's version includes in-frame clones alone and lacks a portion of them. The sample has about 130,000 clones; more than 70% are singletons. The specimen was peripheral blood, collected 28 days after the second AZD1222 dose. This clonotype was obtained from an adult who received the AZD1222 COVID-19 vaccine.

The CDR3 nucleotides read TGTGCCACCAGCAGAGGTTATGGCTCTGGAAACACCATATATTTT. Residues: CATSRGYGSGNTIYF. The chain uses TRBV15 and TRBJ1-3; D gene unclear. Trimming stripped 1 base from V and 0 bases from J, with 7 bases between. CDR1 is LNHNV, CDR2 YYDKDF, per germline (reference sequence). The CDR3 has 15 residues.